The 31 T cell receptor beta chains below all came from one sample that was sequenced in a study of blood T cell repertoires in COVID-19. Assay used: immunoSEQ multiplex PCR; TCRdb lists only in-frame clones, some missing. Here the sample spans 95,000 to 130,000 clones, 90% being singletons. The sequenced sample was peripheral blood. Source of these receptors: a human donor with active COVID-19. The donor label of this sample is uncertain.

J is TRBJ2-7 and V is TRBV7-2, with D perhaps TRBD1 (7 bases). The CDR3 is made up of 15 amino acids. CDR1 and CDR2 (germline): SGHTA, FQGNSA. V lost 1 base and J lost 4, with 14 bases in between. DNA for the CDR3: TGTGCCAGCAGCTTAGGTGCAGGGGGGCTATACGAGCAGTACTTC. Its protein is CASSLGAGGLYEQYF. Supplemented by reference TRBV7-2 and TRBJ2-7, the full variable domain reads GAGVSQSPSNKVTEKGKDVELRCDPISGHTALYWYRQSLGQGLEFLIYFQGNSAPDKSGLPSDRFSAERTGGSVSTLTIQRTQQEDSAVYLCASSLGAGGLYEQYFGPGTRLTVT.

The chain couples TRBV4-2 to TRBJ1-4; D may be TRBD1 (5 bases). The germline V gene encodes CDR1 LGHNA and CDR2 YNFKEQ. The CDR3 is 12 amino acids. V lost 2 bases and J 8 bases, leaving 6 bases between the germline ends. CDR3 protein: CASSQNREKLFF. For the CDR3, the DNA is TGTGCCAGCAGCCAAAACAGGGAAAAACTGTTTTTT.

The CDR3 is CASSSRGSPGNEQFF. The CDR3 DNA sequence: TGTGCCAGCAGCTCCAGGGGGTCGCCTGGAAATGAGCAGTTCTTC. The chain couples TRBV5-8 to TRBJ2-1, with TRBD1 matching over 7 bases. Germline lookup yields CDR1 SGHTS and CDR2 YDEGEE. The J segment lost 7 bases and the V segment lost 3 bases, leaving 10 bases of the junction unmatched. The CDR3 is 15 amino acids.

This clone was seen once. The chain carries TRBV19 and TRBJ2-2; 10 bases align to TRBD1. The CDR3 runs to 13 residues. Germline V lookup: CDR1 LNHDA, CDR2 SQIVND (reference sequence). J was trimmed by 5 bases and V by 10 bases; bases with no gene match: 4. Here the CDR3 DNA reads TGTGCCAAGACAGGGGGCCGGACCGGGGAGCTGTTTTTT. Protein product: CAKTGGRTGELFF. The full variable domain, completed using reference TRBV19 and TRBJ2-2, is DGGITQSPKYLFRKEGQNVTLSCEQNLNHDAMYWYRQDPGQGLRLIYYSQIVNDFQKGDIAEGYSVSREKKESFPLTVTSAQKNPTAFYLCAKTGGRTGELFFGEGSRLTVL.

V gene TRBV5-1 combines with J gene TRBJ2-1, with TRBD2 matching over 8 bases. V shed 4 bases and J 2 bases; nucleotides not matched to a gene: 8. The CDR3 runs 16 residues. Germline CDR1 and CDR2: SGHRS and YFSETQ. The CDR3 loop reads CASSLSGAPAYNEQFF. The CDR3 DNA is TGCGCCAGCAGCCTTAGCGGGGCGCCGGCCTACAATGAGCAGTTCTTC.

The gene calls are TRBV29-1 and TRBJ2-3; weak D call: TRBD2 (6 bases). The CDR3 runs 15 residues. The germline V gene encodes CDR1 SQVTM and CDR2 ANQGSEA. V lost 3 bases and J 0 bases, leaving 13 bases between the germline ends. The CDR3, as DNA: TGCAGCGTTGAGGGGGGTAGCGGCAGCACAGATACGCAGTATTTT. Amino acid sequence: CSVEGGSGSTDTQYF.

The chain couples TRBV4-3 to TRBJ1-6; 8 bases agree with TRBD1. Germline CDR1 and CDR2: LGHNA and YSLEER. The CDR3 totals 16 residues. V trimming: 3 bases; J trimming: 2 bases; junction bases outside the gene matches: 3. CDR3 in DNA: TGCGCCAGCAGCCAGAGACAGGGGACCTATAATTCACCCCTCCACTTT. Translation gives CASSQRQGTYNSPLHF.

This clone was recorded a few times. V usage is TRBV6-6 and J usage is TRBJ2-2; D uncertain. V lost 6 bases to trimming and J lost 4 bases, with 12 bases between them. There are 14 residues in the CDR3. CDR1 is MNHNY, CDR2 SVGAGI, per germline (reference sequence). CDR3 loop: CASSHSKLTGELFF. The CDR3 DNA sequence: TGTGCCAGCAGCCATTCGAAGCTCACCGGGGAGCTGTTTTTT.

This rearrangement joins TRBV6-1 to TRBJ2-5; 9 nucleotides match TRBD1. In germline, CDR1 is MNHNS, CDR2 SASEGT. CDR3 length: 14 amino acids. V trimming: 0 bases; J trimming: 4 bases; junction bases outside the gene matches: 0. The CDR3 sequence is CASSEATGGETQYF. CDR3 DNA sequence: TGTGCCAGCAGTGAAGCGACAGGGGGAGAGACCCAGTACTTC.

This clone has just one count. As DNA, the CDR3 is TGTGCCAGCAAAAAAAGCGGGGGGCGTCGAACTTGGCAAGAGACCCAGTACTTC. Translating gives CASKKSGGRRTWQETQYF. This chain uses TRBV28 with TRBJ2-5; 9 bases align to TRBD2. The CDR3 is 18 residues long. Germline values: CDR1 MDHEN, CDR2 SYDVKM. With V trimmed by 7 bases and J by 2 bases, 17 bases remained unmatched. Full variable domain (outside the CDR3, taken from reference TRBV28 and TRBJ2-5): DVKVTQSSRYLVKRTGEKVFLECVQDMDHENMFWYRQDPGLGLRLIYFSYDVKMKEKGDIPEGYSVSREKKERFSLILESASTNQTSMYLCASKKSGGRRTWQETQYFGPGTRLLVL.

The chain carries TRBV5-4 and TRBJ2-7, with D possibly matching TRBD2 (5 bases). Germline-derived CDR1 and CDR2 are SGHNT and YYREEE (reference sequence). This CDR3 region has 15 residues. V was cut by 4 bases and J by 0 bases, with 14 bases left in between. The CDR3 DNA sequence: TGTGCCAGCAGCCAGATAACCGGGAACTCCTACGAGCAGTACTTC. It is translated as CASSQITGNSYEQYF.

The rearrangement links TRBV9 to TRBJ2-6, with D tentatively TRBD1 (6 bases). Germline CDR1 reads SGDLS; CDR2 reads YYNGEE. V was cut by 0 bases and J by 2 bases, with 15 bases left in between. This CDR3 is 18 amino acids long. CDR3 DNA sequence: TGTGCCAGCAGCGTAGTATGGGGACAAAATCCTGGGGCCAACGTCCTGACTTTC. It specifies CASSVVWGQNPGANVLTF.

The rearrangement uses TRBV4-3 and TRBJ1-1; 8 bases agree with TRBD1. The ends lost 3 bases at V and 2 bases at J; junction bases unmatched: 14. The CDR3 has 18 residues. The germline V gene encodes CDR1 LGHNA and CDR2 YSLEER. As DNA, the CDR3 is TGCGCCAGCAGCCAGGAACAGGGGGGCATTGGGTTTAACACTGAAGCTTTCTTT. The encoded protein is CASSQEQGGIGFNTEAFF.

The chain links TRBV5-6 to TRBJ2-7; D possibly corresponds to TRBD1 (6 bases). Trimming stripped 3 bases from V and 2 bases from J, with 15 bases between. The CDR3 totals 15 residues. Germline CDR1 reads SGHDT; CDR2 reads YYEEEE. The CDR3 loop reads CASSYTGTFTYEQYF. For the CDR3, the DNA is TGTGCCAGCAGCTATACCGGGACATTTACCTACGAGCAGTACTTC.

The chain uses TRBV7-6 and TRBJ2-5; 8 bases are shared with TRBD1. This CDR3 contains 15 residues. CDR1 is SGHVS and CDR2 is FNYEAQ in the germline V gene. J lost 2 bases, V lost 7 bases, and 9 bases had no gene match. CDR3 in amino acids: CASTSGTGLQETQYF. The CDR3 DNA reads TGTGCCAGCACCTCCGGGACAGGTCTACAAGAGACCCAGTACTTC.

The genes are TRBV12-5 and TRBJ1-2, with 7 bases fitting TRBD1. Germline CDR1 and CDR2: LGHNT and FRNRAP. With 6 bases clipped from V and 0 bases from J, the junction kept 4 bases outside the gene matches. The CDR3 covers 14 residues. CDR3 sequence reads: CASGTGLTNYGYTF. CDR3 bases: TGTGCTAGTGGGACAGGGTTGACTAACTATGGCTACACCTTC.

The chain recombines TRBV4-3 with TRBJ1-6; TRBD1 agrees at 8 bases. The germline gives CDR1 LGHNA, CDR2 YSLEER. The CDR3 covers 15 residues. V shed 6 bases and J 9 bases; nucleotides not matched to a gene: 10. The CDR3 DNA reads TGCGCCAGCAGTCGCAGGACAGGGAGTCGTTCACCCCTCCACTTT. It yields the protein CASSRRTGSRSPLHF.

The chain links TRBV6-1 to TRBJ1-2; perhaps TRBD1 as D (5 bases). In germline, CDR1 is MNHNS, CDR2 SASEGT. Trimming left V 2 bases short and J 8 bases short, with 15 bases between. The CDR3 is 14 residues long. This chain's CDR3 is CASSEQGGNGGYTF. CDR3 bases: TGTGCCAGCAGTGAACAGGGAGGTAATGGAGGCTACACCTTC.

This clone has a single count. This sequence joins TRBV6-5 and TRBJ1-1, with D perhaps TRBD1 (6 bases). Germline CDR1 is MNHEY and CDR2 is SVGAGI. V lost 2 bases to trimming and J lost 1 base, with 11 bases between them. The CDR3 loop spans 15 amino acids. The CDR3 DNA reads as TGTGCCAGCAGTTACGTCCCACAGGGGAACACTGAAGCTTTCTTT. This translates into CASSYVPQGNTEAFF.

The chain is built from TRBV19 and TRBJ1-2, with D possibly TRBD1 on 5 matching bases. Trimming stripped 4 bases from V and 1 base from J, with 7 bases between. Germline CDR1 and CDR2: LNHDA and SQIVND (reference sequence). The CDR3 sequence is 13 residues long. CDR3 sequence (DNA): TGTGCCAGTAGTACCAGGGTTAACTATGGCTACACCTTC. Its protein product is CASSTRVNYGYTF.

V and J are TRBV19 and TRBJ2-7; 7 positions agree with TRBD1. CDR1 and CDR2 (germline): LNHDA, SQIVND (reference sequence). The CDR3 is 14 amino acids. V lost 7 bases to trimming and J lost 3 bases; unmatched junction nucleotides: 9. CDR3 residues: CASTHRGAYYEQYF. The CDR3 DNA sequence: TGTGCCAGTACCCACAGGGGCGCTTACTACGAGCAGTACTTC.

The chain carries TRBV5-1 and TRBJ1-1; D possibly corresponds to TRBD1 (6 bases). CDR1 and CDR2 (germline): SGHRS, YFSETQ. The CDR3 length is 14 residues. V was pared by 0 bases and J by 0 bases, with 6 bases between. The DNA of the CDR3 is TGCGCCAGCAGCTTGGGACAGGTGAACACTGAAGCTTTCTTT. Translating gives CASSLGQVNTEAFF.

The rearrangement joins TRBV11-3 to TRBJ2-7, with D tentatively TRBD1 (6 bases). CDR1 is SGHNT and CDR2 is YENEEA in the germline V gene. This CDR3 comprises 14 residues. V lost 4 bases and J lost 8, with 18 bases in between. The CDR3 is CASSSSGQTAQQYF. The CDR3 DNA is TGTGCCAGCAGCTCCTCCGGACAGACAGCACAGCAGTACTTC.

This chain joins TRBV15 and TRBJ2-1, with 9 positions matching TRBD1. The CDR3 runs to 20 residues. Germline-derived CDR1 and CDR2 are LNHNV and YYDKDF (reference sequence). Trimming cost V 4 bases and J 4 bases; bases outside gene matches: 20. This chain's CDR3 is CATSTPGQGKGDFVYNEQFF. CDR3 sequence (DNA): TGTGCCACCAGCACCCCAGGACAGGGGAAGGGAGATTTTGTTTACAATGAGCAGTTCTTC.

Here the CDR3 DNA reads TGCGCCAGCAGCCAAGCCCACAGGGGGCGACCCTACGAGCAGTACTTC. Amino acids: CASSQAHRGRPYEQYF. The chain uses TRBV4-1 and TRBJ2-7, with 9 bases aligning to TRBD1. Germline V CDR1 and CDR2: MGHRA, YSYEKL. V was pared by 1 base and J by 2 bases, with 6 bases of the junction left unmatched. This CDR3 is 16 amino acids long.

This rearrangement joins TRBV11-2 to TRBJ2-2; no clear D. The CDR3 totals 17 residues. Germline-derived CDR1 and CDR2 are SGHAT and FQNNGV. The V gene lost 3 bases and the J gene lost 1 base, with 15 bases spanning the gap. CDR3 nucleotides: TGTGCCAGCAGCTTCCGCCTGAGCAGGCAGAACACCGGGGAGCTGTTTTTT. Its translation is CASSFRLSRQNTGELFF.

The rearrangement uses TRBV27 and TRBJ1-1; tentatively, D is TRBD1 (5 bases). Trimming took 0 bases from V and 4 from J, leaving 18 bases between them. The CDR3 consists of 17 residues. Germline values: CDR1 MNHEY, CDR2 SMNVEV (reference sequence). The CDR3 spells CASSLSVIGVGGTEAFF. The CDR3 nucleotides read TGTGCCAGCAGTTTATCGGTTATAGGGGTCGGGGGCACTGAAGCTTTCTTT.

This chain links TRBV2 with TRBJ2-5; 14 bases agree with TRBD2. The junction had 12 bases not matched to a gene; V was cut back by 4 bases and J by 5 bases. The CDR3 runs to 18 residues. The germline V gene encodes CDR1 SNHLY and CDR2 FYNNEI. Written as DNA, the CDR3 is TGTGCCAGCAGTGGGACGATAGGACTAGCGGGGGGCCGGGAGACCCAGTACTTC. It translates to CASSGTIGLAGGRETQYF.

This clone was counted a few times. The V and J genes are TRBV2 and TRBJ2-1, with 13 positions matching TRBD2. The CDR3 extends over 17 amino acids. CDR1 is SNHLY and CDR2 is FYNNEI in the germline V gene. V shed 5 bases, J shed 3 bases, and the junction held 7 bases outside the gene matches. DNA for the CDR3: TGTGCCAGCAGTTTCTCCGGACTAGCGGGGGTCTACAATGAGCAGTTCTTC. It encodes CASSFSGLAGVYNEQFF. The entire variable domain, with the rest obtained from reference TRBV2 and TRBJ2-1, is as follows: EPEVTQTPSHQVTQMGQEVILRCVPISNHLYFYWYRQILGQKVEFLVSFYNNEISEKSEIFDDQFSVERPDGSNFTLKIRSTKLEDSAMYFCASSFSGLAGVYNEQFFGPGTRLTVL.

The chain carries TRBV10-1 and TRBJ1-4; D might be TRBD1 (5 bases). The germline CDR1 and CDR2 sequences are WNHNN and SYGVQD (reference sequence). The CDR3 has 14 residues. V lost 3 bases, J lost 4 bases, and 9 bases lay in between. CDR3 sequence reads: CASSDWGDNEKLFF. The CDR3 DNA follows: TGCGCCAGCAGTGACTGGGGGGATAATGAAAAACTGTTTTTT.

The genes are TRBV14 and TRBJ1-1; the match to TRBD1 covers 7 bases. Losses at the gene ends were 6 bases for V and 5 bases for J; bases not matched to a gene: 9. Germline CDR1 and CDR2: SGHDN and FVKESK. This CDR3 spans 14 amino acids. The CDR3 loop reads CASSQTGAGTEAFF. CDR3 coding DNA: TGTGCCAGCAGTCAAACAGGGGCCGGGACTGAAGCTTTCTTT.